This TCR beta chain was documented in a study of Graves' ophthalmopathy and Graves' hyperthyroidism. Amplification of the TCR beta CDR3 regions used RNA transcripts (as template). HTBI primers served in a first-round RT-PCR, which a second-round multiplex PCR followed. TCRdb fed the multiplex PCR reads into MiXCR, producing one record per CDR3 protein. The sample carries some 1.1 million distinct CDR3 sequences, around a third recorded once. In its sample, this clonotype was seen many times. No antigen is known for it. Overall study findings and caveats: Appearing in blood as well were most expanded thyroid clonotypes above 0.001 frequency. Using a 13-signature model, the authors split ophthalmopathy from stable hyperthyroidism, with just under 90% sensitivity and 65% to 82% specificity.

This CDR3 comprises 20 residues. Germline V gives CDR1 LNHNV, CDR2 YYDKDF (reference sequence). Losses at the gene ends were 0 bases for V and 0 bases for J; bases not matched to a gene: 6. Other autoimmune diseases, uncontrolled infections, pregnancy and lactation each led to patient exclusion. This sequence originates from an adult man with Graves' hyperthyroidism. Material for sequencing was peripheral blood or thyroid tissue (not recorded which). V usage is TRBV15 and J usage is TRBJ2-2, with 14 positions matching TRBD2. CDR3: CATSRDLGLAGGSNTGELFF. As DNA, the CDR3 is TGTGCCACCAGCAGAGATCTCGGACTAGCGGGGGGTTCGAACACCGGGGAGCTGTTTTTT.